Following are 26 T cell receptor beta chains from one sample sequenced in a study of T cells after yellow fever vaccination. TCRdb re-analysed the 5' RACE reads in MiXCR, keeping a single row per CDR3 protein. This sample has roughly 500,000 distinct CDR3 sequences, with approximately 21% found just once. The sequencing here drew on PBMCs, taken 15 days after the yellow fever booster vaccination. These receptors were collected from a man under 40 who received the YFV17D yellow fever vaccine.

This sequence joins TRBV20-1 and TRBJ1-1; D not certain. This CDR3 has 12 amino acids. V lost 3 bases and J lost 0, with 5 bases in between. Germline CDR1 and CDR2: DFQATT and SNEGSKA (reference sequence). In DNA form, the CDR3 reads TGCAGTGCTAGTGACATGAACACTGAAGCTTTCTTT. It encodes CSASDMNTEAFF.

The rearrangement joins TRBV10-3 to TRBJ2-5, with D perhaps matching TRBD1 (5 bases). The V and J ends lost 4 bases and 3 bases respectively, with 9 bases between them. Germline CDR1 is ENHRY and CDR2 is SYGVKD. The CDR3 is 13 amino acids. The CDR3 reads CAISVIGEETQYF. CDR3 sequence (DNA): TGTGCCATCAGTGTAATAGGGGAAGAGACCCAGTACTTC.

This chain connects TRBV29-1 to TRBJ1-1; D gene unclear. CDR1 is SQVTM and CDR2 is ANQGSEA in the germline V gene. The V end lost 5 bases, the J end lost 1 base, and 8 bases lay between the germline ends. The length of the CDR3 is 12 residues. The CDR3 DNA sequence: TGCAGCGTTAGACCTCAGAACACTGAAGCTTTCTTT. Amino acid sequence: CSVRPQNTEAFF.

The rearrangement links TRBV20-1 to TRBJ2-3; D is perhaps TRBD2 (5 bases). Trimming took off 2 bases at V and 0 bases at J, with 9 bases between the two ends. The CDR3 is 14 residues long. CDR1 and CDR2 from the germline V gene are DFQATT and SNEGSKA (reference sequence). Here the CDR3 reads CSARRAGSTDTQYF. The CDR3 DNA reads TGCAGTGCTAGAAGGGCGGGCAGCACAGATACGCAGTATTTT.

This clonotype was seen only a few times. The gene calls are TRBV20-1 and TRBJ2-5; 12 bases fit TRBD2. Germline values: CDR1 DFQATT, CDR2 SNEGSKA (reference sequence). V trimming: 6 bases; J trimming: 5 bases; junction bases outside the gene matches: 10. This CDR3 comprises 15 residues. CDR3 sequence reads: CSATETSGSGETQYF. The CDR3, as DNA: TGCAGTGCAACGGAGACTAGCGGGAGTGGTGAGACCCAGTACTTC.

This clonotype was seen a few times. The chain has TRBV2 and TRBJ1-5; D not resolved. CDR3 length equals 13 residues. V lost 11 bases to trimming and J lost 3 bases, with 14 bases between them. Germline CDR1 and CDR2: SNHLY and FYNNEI. For the CDR3, the DNA is TGTGCCTTGGGCGGTAACTACAATCAGCCCCAGCATTTT. This gives the protein CALGGNYNQPQHF.

This chain joins TRBV27 and TRBJ1-2; TRBD1 agrees at 7 bases. Per germline, CDR1 MNHEY and CDR2 SMNVEV (reference sequence). The trim removed 6 bases at V and 0 bases at J, leaving 7 bases unmatched. The CDR3 has 15 residues. CDR3 in DNA: TGTGCCAGCAGCTTAGGGGGCAATTCTAACTATGGCTACACCTTC. Protein product: CASSLGGNSNYGYTF.

This clonotype turned up a few times. This chain connects TRBV27 to TRBJ2-7; 10 bases fit TRBD2. Germline V gives CDR1 MNHEY, CDR2 SMNVEV (reference sequence). The junction had 8 bases not matched to a gene; V was cut back by 8 bases and J by 4 bases. The CDR3 loop spans 14 amino acids. As DNA, the CDR3 is TGTGCCAGCCGTGGGGCGACTAGCGGGTACGAGCAGTACTTC. Its translation is CASRGATSGYEQYF.

The rearrangement links TRBV20-1 to TRBJ2-3; D may be TRBD2 (5 bases). The germline gives CDR1 DFQATT, CDR2 SNEGSKA (reference sequence). The CDR3 has 14 residues. V lost 0 bases to trimming and J lost 5 bases, with 12 bases between them. This CDR3 is CSARDAAEIDTQYF. The CDR3, as DNA: TGCAGTGCTAGAGATGCAGCGGAGATAGATACGCAGTATTTT.

This chain joins TRBV11-2 and TRBJ2-1; 8 bases agree with TRBD2. CDR1 is SGHAT and CDR2 is FQNNGV in the germline V gene. CDR3 length: 14 amino acids. With V trimmed by 2 bases and J by 6 bases, 3 bases remained unmatched. The CDR3 spells CASSLNLAGNEQFF. CDR3 in DNA: TGTGCCAGCAGCTTAAACCTAGCGGGCAATGAGCAGTTCTTC.

This clonotype was picked up a small number of times. This rearrangement joins TRBV3-1 to TRBJ2-7; 7 bases are a match to TRBD2. The junction had 11 bases not matched to a gene; V was cut back by 4 bases and J by 2 bases. Germline V gives CDR1 LGHDT, CDR2 YNNKEL (reference sequence). The CDR3 is made up of 16 amino acids. The chain's CDR3 is CASSPRGAAGAYEQYF. For the CDR3, the DNA is TGTGCCAGCAGCCCAAGAGGAGCCGCGGGAGCCTACGAGCAGTACTTC.

This rearrangement joins TRBV7-9 to TRBJ2-7; no clear D. Germline loops: CDR1 SEHNR, CDR2 FQNEAQ (reference sequence). The CDR3 length is 14 residues. The germline V and J ends were trimmed by 2 bases and 7 bases, with 15 bases remaining between them. The CDR3 DNA sequence: TGTGCCAGCAGCTTAATCCCGCAGGTCGGTGAGCAGTACTTC. Protein sequence: CASSLIPQVGEQYF. Based on the CDR3 plus reference TRBV7-9 and TRBJ2-7, the full variable domain is DTGVSQNPRHKITKRGQNVTFRCDPISEHNRLYWYRQTLGQGPEFLTYFQNEAQLEKSRLLSDRFSAERPKGSFSTLEIQRTEQGDSAMYLCASSLIPQVGEQYFGPGTRLTVT.

This clonotype has a handful of counts. This chain links TRBV18 with TRBJ2-1, with D possibly TRBD2 on 5 matching bases. This CDR3 has 16 amino acids. Trimming removed 2 bases at V and 5 bases at J, with 16 bases between. CDR1 is KGHSH and CDR2 is LQKENI in the germline V gene. The CDR3 bases are TGTGCCAGCTCACCATTCGGGGAACCGAGTAACAATGAGCAGTTCTTC. Translation gives CASSPFGEPSNNEQFF.

This clonotype was picked up one time. CDR3 loop: CASTKQDPRANTGELFF. The CDR3 region has the DNA TGTGCCTCCACCAAGCAAGACCCTCGGGCGAACACCGGGGAGCTGTTTTTT. The genes are TRBV3-1 and TRBJ2-2; no firm D call. CDR1 and CDR2 from the germline V gene are LGHDT and YNNKEL (reference sequence). Trimming took 11 bases from V and 0 from J, leaving 22 bases between them. This CDR3 is built from 17 residues.

The chain uses TRBV7-9 and TRBJ2-7; 8 positions agree with TRBD1. Trimming removed 8 bases from V and 0 bases from J; junction bases left unmatched: 3. Germline assignment: CDR1 SEHNR and CDR2 FQNEAQ (reference sequence). This CDR3 is built from 13 residues. CDR3 sequence (DNA): TGTGCCAGCGAGGGACAGGACTCCTACGAGCAGTACTTC. Protein sequence: CASEGQDSYEQYF.

This rearrangement joins TRBV7-7 to TRBJ1-1; a weak D match, TRBD1 (5 bases). V was clipped by 5 bases and J by 5 bases, with 12 bases between them. The germline V gene encodes CDR1 SSHAT and CDR2 FNYEAQ (reference sequence). This CDR3 spans 13 amino acids. CDR3 sequence: CASSLEWGTEAFF. The CDR3, as DNA: TGTGCCAGCAGCCTTGAATGGGGGACTGAAGCTTTCTTT.

The chain joins TRBV7-2 to TRBJ2-7; D is perhaps TRBD1 (6 bases). CDR3 length: 17 residues. Trimming stripped 5 bases from V and 2 bases from J, with 22 bases between. Germline assignment: CDR1 SGHTA and CDR2 FQGNSA. DNA for the CDR3: TGTGCCAGCAGCCAACCACCTGAACAGGGCGTGACCTACGAGCAGTACTTC. Translation gives CASSQPPEQGVTYEQYF.

The rearrangement links TRBV25-1 to TRBJ2-7; TRBD1 aligns across 9 bases. Germline V gene data show CDR1 as MGHDK and CDR2 as SYGVNS. J was trimmed by 0 bases and V by 5 bases; bases with no gene match: 8. This CDR3 is built from 16 residues. CDR3 loop: CASSYGWDRVSYEQYF. The CDR3 nucleotides read TGTGCCAGCAGTTATGGATGGGACAGGGTCTCCTACGAGCAGTACTTC.

The chain links TRBV7-2 to TRBJ2-7; 12 bases agree with TRBD1. The CDR3 totals 14 residues. The V gene end was trimmed by 5 bases and the J gene end by 8 bases; junction bases not matched to a gene: 7. CDR1 and CDR2 from the germline V gene are SGHTA and FQGNSA. In DNA form, the CDR3 reads TGTGCCAGCAGCGCCTCCGGGACAGGGGGCAAGCAGTACTTC. Translated: CASSASGTGGKQYF.

A single count supports this clonotype. This chain joins TRBV2 and TRBJ1-5; D gene uncertain. Per the germline V gene, CDR1 is SNHLY and CDR2 is FYNNEI. V was shortened by 4 bases and J by 2 bases, with 9 bases between the two germline ends. The CDR3 extends over 14 amino acids. CDR3 sequence: CASSGPSGNQPQHF. For the CDR3, the DNA is TGTGCCAGCAGTGGTCCTTCAGGCAATCAGCCCCAGCATTTT.

The chain links TRBV20-1 to TRBJ2-7; D is possibly TRBD2 (5 bases). The CDR3 totals 13 residues. V was pared by 0 bases and J by 3 bases, with 9 bases between. Germline lookup yields CDR1 DFQATT and CDR2 SNEGSKA (reference sequence). CDR3 DNA: TGCAGTGCTAGAGACACGGGGTTCTACGAGCAGTACTTC. Translating it yields CSARDTGFYEQYF.

This clonotype was picked up many times. V gene TRBV20-1 combines with J gene TRBJ2-7, with D perhaps being TRBD1 or TRBD2 (5 bases each). This CDR3 is built from 14 residues. Germline V CDR1 and CDR2: DFQATT, SNEGSKA (reference sequence). Trimming removed 4 bases from V and 3 bases from J, with 16 bases in between. CDR3 DNA: TGCAGTGCTACAGTCCCGGGACCCGGCTACGAGCAGTACTTC. Residues: CSATVPGPGYEQYF.

The rearrangement uses TRBV7-3 and TRBJ2-1, with 7 bases aligning to TRBD2. Germline lookup yields CDR1 SGHTA and CDR2 FQGTGA. This CDR3 has 14 residues. The V and J ends lost 3 bases and 12 bases, in that order; junction bases with no gene match: 11. The CDR3 loop reads CASSFSAAGVLQFF. In nucleotides, the CDR3 is TGTGCCAGCAGCTTTTCAGCTGCGGGAGTGTTGCAGTTCTTC.

J is TRBJ2-1 and V is TRBV20-1; TRBD1 or TRBD2 may be the D gene (5 bases each). The CDR3 spans 14 residues. V lost 6 bases to trimming and J lost 7 bases, with 19 bases between them. The V gene's germline CDR1 is DFQATT and CDR2 SNEGSKA (reference sequence). The CDR3 nucleotides read TGCAGTGCAAAGTCTCCGGGACGTCGGAATGAGCAGTTCTTC. Its protein is CSAKSPGRRNEQFF.

The chain has TRBV5-1 and TRBJ2-5; D possibly uses TRBD1 or TRBD2 (5 bases each). Germline values: CDR1 SGHRS, CDR2 YFSETQ. The CDR3 is 13 residues long. V was shortened by 4 bases and J by 4 bases, with 11 bases between the two germline ends. Here the CDR3 reads CASSNRDGETQYF. CDR3 coding DNA: TGCGCCAGCAGCAACCGGGACGGAGAGACCCAGTACTTC.

The rearrangement uses TRBV28 and TRBJ2-7; TRBD1 matches 8 bases. The CDR3 is 14 amino acids. The junction had 8 bases not matched to a gene; V was cut back by 6 bases and J by 4 bases. CDR1 and CDR2 (germline): MDHEN, SYDVKM. CDR3 region: CASSQDRAQYEQYF. The CDR3, as DNA: TGTGCCAGCAGCCAGGACAGGGCTCAGTACGAGCAGTACTTC.